This T cell receptor (beta chain) originates from a study of cytomegalovirus exposure and HLA in healthy donors. The study ran its PCR with 60 Vbeta and 13 Jbeta primers. Sequenced by immunoSEQ multiplex PCR; TCRdb stores in-frame clones only, minus some. Among 150,000 or so clones listed, 65% to 85% were seen once. Germline CDR1 and CDR2: MNHEY and SVGAGI. CDR3 size: 13 residues. Trimming at V came to 11 bases and at J to 3 bases, leaving 7 bases not matched to a gene. This TCR was recovered from a male donor in good health and CMV-seropositive. The chain is built from TRBV6-5 and TRBJ2-3, with TRBD2 identical over 8 bases. Material for sequencing was PBMCs. Written as DNA, the CDR3 is TGTGCCGCCGCGGGAGGCCCTACAGATACGCAGTATTTT. Translating gives CAAAGGPTDTQYF.